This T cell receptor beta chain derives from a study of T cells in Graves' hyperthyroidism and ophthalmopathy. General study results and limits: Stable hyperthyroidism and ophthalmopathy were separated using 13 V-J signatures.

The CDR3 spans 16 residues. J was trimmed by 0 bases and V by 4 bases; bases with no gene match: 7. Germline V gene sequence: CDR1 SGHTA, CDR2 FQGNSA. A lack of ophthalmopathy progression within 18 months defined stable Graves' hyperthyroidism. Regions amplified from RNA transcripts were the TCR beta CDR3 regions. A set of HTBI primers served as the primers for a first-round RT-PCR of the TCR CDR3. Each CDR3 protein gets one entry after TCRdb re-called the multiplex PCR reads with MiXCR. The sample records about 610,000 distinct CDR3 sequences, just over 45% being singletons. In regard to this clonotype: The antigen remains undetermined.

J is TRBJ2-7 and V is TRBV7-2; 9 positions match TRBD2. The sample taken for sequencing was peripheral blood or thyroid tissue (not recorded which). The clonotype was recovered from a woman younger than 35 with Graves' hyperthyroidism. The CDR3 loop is CASSSATSGSSYEQYF. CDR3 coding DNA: TGTGCCAGCAGCTCCGCGACTAGCGGAAGCTCCTACGAGCAGTACTTC.